This TCR beta chain was captured in a study of blood T cell repertoires in COVID-19. Study-wide background: The origin of the acute and convalescent COVID-19 samples was the United States, Italy and Spain.

Authors' processing steps: Amplification with reference gene primers provided the estimates of nucleated cell counts. Some clones are missing from TCRdb's copy, which holds only in-frame ones; the method was immunoSEQ multiplex PCR. That table is the source of V, J and clone size, and D and trimming were worked out from the DNA. This sample has over 200,000 clones, with 70% to 90% found just once. Germline CDR1 and CDR2: SGHRS and YFSETQ. The CDR3 sequence is 14 residues long. Trimming shortened V by 0 bases and J by 2 bases, and 9 bases separated the two germline ends. Enrollees, about 18 to 100 years old, lived in approximately 25 US areas. Cohort placement rested on clinical history that participants reported themselves.

The gene calls are TRBV5-1 and TRBJ2-7, with D possibly TRBD1 on 5 matching bases. The sequencing sample was made of PBMCs or T cells enriched from blood (not recorded which). The clonotype comes from a woman aged 45-65 years in a cohort exposed to, infected with or recovered from COVID-19 (not recorded which). The CDR3 loop is CASSLEGKPYEQYF. The CDR3 DNA is TGCGCCAGCAGCTTGGAGGGGAAGCCCTACGAGCAGTACTTC.